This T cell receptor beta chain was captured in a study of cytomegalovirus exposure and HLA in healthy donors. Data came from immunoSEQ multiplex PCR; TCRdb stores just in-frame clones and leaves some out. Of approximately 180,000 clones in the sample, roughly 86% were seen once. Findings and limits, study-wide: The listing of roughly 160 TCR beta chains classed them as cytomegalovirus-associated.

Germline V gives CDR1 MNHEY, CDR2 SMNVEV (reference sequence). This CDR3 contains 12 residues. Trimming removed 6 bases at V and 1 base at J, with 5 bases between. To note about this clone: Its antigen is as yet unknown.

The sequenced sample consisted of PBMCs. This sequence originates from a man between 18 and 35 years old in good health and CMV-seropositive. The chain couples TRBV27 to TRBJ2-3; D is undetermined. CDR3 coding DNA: TGTGCCAGCAGGGTAGGCACAGATACGCAGTATTTT. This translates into CASRVGTDTQYF.